This is a list of T cell receptor beta chains from one sample in a study of cytomegalovirus exposure and HLA in healthy donors. Sequencing was performed with immunoSEQ multiplex PCR; in TCRdb, only in-frame clones are kept and a portion is missing. The sample has about 83,000 clones, just under 75% seen once; the top ten hold around 4.3%. The source material was PBMCs. These TCRs come from a man aged 55 to 69 in good health and CMV-seronegative. CDR3s include the opening cysteine and the closing phenylalanine or tryptophan. The order of the fields is CDR3 protein, CDR3 DNA, J gene, D gene, V gene, clone size. The D gene is left open where the match is weak. The listing skips clone size in some rows; elsewhere it reads once, few, many or a size class.

CDR3 protein: CASSEGAGPLSSTF; CDR3 DNA: TGTGCCAGCAGTGAAGGGGCGGGACCGCTATCTAGCACCTTC; J gene: TRBJ1-2; D gene: -; V gene: TRBV6-1; clone size: -
CDR3 protein: CASGFLGRSNEKLFF; CDR3 DNA: TGTGCTAGTGGTTTCCTGGGCCGATCTAATGAAAAACTGTTTTTT; J gene: TRBJ1-4; D gene: -; V gene: TRBV12-5; clone size: -
CDR3 protein: CASRGCSGGTDTQYF; CDR3 DNA: TGCGCCAGCAGAGGTTGTAGCGGGGGCACAGATACGCAGTATTTT; J gene: TRBJ2-3; D gene: TRBD2; V gene: TRBV10-1; clone size: few
CDR3 protein: CASRRQAANTGELFF; CDR3 DNA: TGTGCCAGCAGAAGACAGGCTGCGAACACCGGGGAGCTGTTTTTT; J gene: TRBJ2-2; D gene: -; V gene: TRBV6-4; clone size: once
CDR3 protein: CASSIDSPGSGAPDTQYF; CDR3 DNA: TGTGCCAGTAGTATAGATTCCCCGGGTAGCGGGGCCCCGGATACGCAGTATTTT; J gene: TRBJ2-3; D gene: TRBD2; V gene: TRBV19; clone size: -
CDR3 protein: CASSEWYSSYEQYF; CDR3 DNA: TGTGCCAGCAGTGAATGGTACAGCTCCTACGAGCAGTACTTC; J gene: TRBJ2-7; D gene: -; V gene: TRBV2; clone size: -
CDR3 protein: CASSQDGGPLMNTEAFF; CDR3 DNA: TGTGCCAGCAGCCAAGACGGAGGACCGCTAATGAACACTGAAGCTTTCTTT; J gene: TRBJ1-1; D gene: -; V gene: TRBV14; clone size: -
CDR3 protein: CASSADRGYEQYF; CDR3 DNA: TGTGCCAGCAGTGCTGACAGGGGGTACGAGCAGTACTTC; J gene: TRBJ2-7; D gene: TRBD1; V gene: TRBV6-1; clone size: -
CDR3 protein: CASSGQGYEQFF; CDR3 DNA: TGTGCCAGCAGTGGACAGGGCTATGAGCAGTTCTTC; J gene: TRBJ2-1; D gene: TRBD1; V gene: TRBV2; clone size: -
CDR3 protein: CASSLAGYSGNTIYF; CDR3 DNA: TGCGCCAGCAGCTTGGCGGGGTACTCTGGAAACACCATATATTTT; J gene: TRBJ1-3; D gene: -; V gene: TRBV5-1; clone size: -
CDR3 protein: CASSFSTSGTKETQYF; CDR3 DNA: TGTGCCAGCAGCTTCTCGACTAGCGGGACCAAAGAGACCCAGTACTTC; J gene: TRBJ2-5; D gene: TRBD2; V gene: TRBV7-8; clone size: -
CDR3 protein: CASSPGQGWDEQYF; CDR3 DNA: TGTGCCAGCTCACCTGGACAGGGGTGGGACGAGCAGTACTTC; J gene: TRBJ2-7; D gene: TRBD1; V gene: TRBV18; clone size: few
CDR3 protein: CASRERPGTRENYGYTF; CDR3 DNA: TGTGCCAGCAGGGAGAGGCCCGGGACACGGGAAAACTATGGCTACACCTTC; J gene: TRBJ1-2; D gene: -; V gene: TRBV2; clone size: -
CDR3 protein: CASNIAAIKGVYKGYTF; CDR3 DNA: TGCGCCTCCAATATCGCCGCGATAAAGGGGGTATATAAAGGCTACACCTTC; J gene: TRBJ1-2; D gene: -; V gene: TRBV10-1; clone size: -
CDR3 protein: CASRGTVGGLHF; CDR3 DNA: TGTGCCAGCAGGGGGACAGTCGGTGGCCTCCACTTT; J gene: TRBJ1-6; D gene: TRBD1; V gene: TRBV6-5; clone size: -
CDR3 protein: CASSPEGRGQYF; CDR3 DNA: TGTGCCAGCAGCCCCGAGGGCCGGGGGCAGTACTTC; J gene: TRBJ2-5; D gene: -; V gene: TRBV7-9; clone size: few
CDR3 protein: CASTLPGLALHEQYF; CDR3 DNA: TGTGCCAGCACTCTTCCGGGACTAGCTTTACACGAGCAGTACTTC; J gene: TRBJ2-7; D gene: TRBD2; V gene: TRBV27; clone size: -
CDR3 protein: CASSLRPTGAPYNEQFF; CDR3 DNA: TGTGCCAGCAGTTTACGCCCGACAGGGGCACCCTACAATGAGCAGTTCTTC; J gene: TRBJ2-1; D gene: TRBD1; V gene: TRBV27; clone size: -
CDR3 protein: CAISEERDWSYTF; CDR3 DNA: TGTGCCATCAGTGAGGAGAGGGATTGGAGCTACACCTTC; J gene: TRBJ1-2; D gene: -; V gene: TRBV10-3; clone size: -
CDR3 protein: CASSTGQASSGNTIYF; CDR3 DNA: TGCGCCAGCAGCACCGGACAGGCCTCCTCTGGAAACACCATATATTTT; J gene: TRBJ1-3; D gene: TRBD1; V gene: TRBV5-1; clone size: -
CDR3 protein: CASSLNPGQGGYEQYF; CDR3 DNA: TGCGCCAGCAGCTTGAATCCAGGACAGGGGGGGTACGAGCAGTACTTC; J gene: TRBJ2-7; D gene: TRBD1; V gene: TRBV5-1; clone size: -
CDR3 protein: CASGDPSGATDTQYF; CDR3 DNA: TGTGCCAGCGGGGACCCTAGCGGGGCCACAGATACGCAGTATTTT; J gene: TRBJ2-3; D gene: TRBD2; V gene: TRBV5-5; clone size: -